This TCR beta chain appears in the sequencing data of a study of T cell responses to AZD1222 COVID-19 vaccine. Produced via immunoSEQ multiplex PCR; TCRdb's table is partial and in-frame only. The sample carries 100,000 to 150,000 clones, more than 70% recorded once. For this clone: What it binds is not known.

Notes on the study in general: Seropositive at baseline were only a handful of AZD1222 recipients. Mapped onto spike, vaccine-associated CD4 TCRs spanned it and were dominant at 160-218 and 743-854.

The sequenced sample was peripheral blood, obtained 28 days after the second AZD1222 dose. The TCR comes from an adult who received the AZD1222 COVID-19 vaccine.

CDR3 sequence: CASSETRGGDYGYTF. The CDR3 DNA sequence: TGTGCCAGCAGTGAAACGCGGGGCGGTGACTATGGCTACACCTTC. The chain recombines TRBV6-1 with TRBJ1-2, with D perhaps matching TRBD1 (5 bases). This CDR3 region has 15 residues. CDR1 and CDR2 from the germline V gene are MNHNS and SASEGT. V gave up 2 bases and J gave up 3 bases, with 13 bases separating them.